This paragraph reports one T cell receptor beta chain. Antigen: not known. The CDR3 contains 14 residues. CDR1 is KGHSH, CDR2 LQKENI, per germline. V lost 0 bases and J lost 0, with 5 bases in between. Sequencing used immunoSEQ multiplex PCR; TCRdb keeps in-frame clones, though not all of them. The sample has 2 million to 3 million clones, 90% to 95% seen once. The data stem from a study of shared clonotypes between healthy human individuals. Whole-study findings and limits: Among donors, the sharing of clonotypes was expected to be influenced by sequencing depth. Incompleteness in sorted-subset sequencing, despite large depth, was shown by rarefaction.

Sequenced: naive CD4+ T cells from PBMCs. Documented subset: CD45RA+ positively selected. The TCR sequence derives from a man aged 18 to 29 in good health. Some clones in this sample may be carry-over from other donors' samples. This chain links TRBV18 with TRBJ1-1; D remains unclear. The CDR3 coding sequence is TGTGCCAGCTCACCACCCGGGATGAACACTGAAGCTTTCTTT. Amino acids: CASSPPGMNTEAFF.